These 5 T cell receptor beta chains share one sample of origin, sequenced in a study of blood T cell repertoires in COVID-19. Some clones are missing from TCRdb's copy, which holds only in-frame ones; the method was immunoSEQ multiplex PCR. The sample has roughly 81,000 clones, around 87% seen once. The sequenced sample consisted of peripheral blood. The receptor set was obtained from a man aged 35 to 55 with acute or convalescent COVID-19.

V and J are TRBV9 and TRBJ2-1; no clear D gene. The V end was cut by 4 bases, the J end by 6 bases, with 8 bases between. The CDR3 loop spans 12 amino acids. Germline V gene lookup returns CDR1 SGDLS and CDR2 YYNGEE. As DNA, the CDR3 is TGTGCCAGCAGCATTAGTCCCAATGAGCAGTTCTTC. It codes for CASSISPNEQFF.

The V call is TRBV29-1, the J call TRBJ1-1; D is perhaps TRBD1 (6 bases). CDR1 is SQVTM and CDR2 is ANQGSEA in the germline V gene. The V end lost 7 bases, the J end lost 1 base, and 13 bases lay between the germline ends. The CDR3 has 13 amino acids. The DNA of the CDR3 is TGCAGCGCTTACAGGGAGCCGAACACTGAAGCTTTCTTT. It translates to CSAYREPNTEAFF.

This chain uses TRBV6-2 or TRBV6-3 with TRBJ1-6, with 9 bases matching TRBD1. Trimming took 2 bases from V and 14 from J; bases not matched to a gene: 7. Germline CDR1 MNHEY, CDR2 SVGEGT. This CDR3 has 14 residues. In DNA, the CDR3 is TGTGCCAGCAGTTACCCCGGACAGGGGAAAACCCTCCACTTT. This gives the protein CASSYPGQGKTLHF.

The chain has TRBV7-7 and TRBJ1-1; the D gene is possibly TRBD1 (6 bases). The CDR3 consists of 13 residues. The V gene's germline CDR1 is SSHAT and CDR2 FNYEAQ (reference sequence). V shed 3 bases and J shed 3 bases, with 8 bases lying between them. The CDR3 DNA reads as TGTGCCAGCAGCTTTAACAGGGACACTGAAGCTTTCTTT. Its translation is CASSFNRDTEAFF.

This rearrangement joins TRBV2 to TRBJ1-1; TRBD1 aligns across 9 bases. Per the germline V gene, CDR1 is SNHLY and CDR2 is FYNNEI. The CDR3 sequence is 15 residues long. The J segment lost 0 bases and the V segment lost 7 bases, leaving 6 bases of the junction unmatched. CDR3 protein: CASMGTGPVNTEAFF. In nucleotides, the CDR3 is TGTGCCAGCATGGGGACAGGGCCTGTGAACACTGAAGCTTTCTTT.